What follows are 10 T cell receptor beta chains derived from one specimen sequenced in a study of PD-1 blockade in classical Hodgkin lymphoma. Profiling relied on immunoSEQ multiplex PCR, and the TCRdb table lists in-frame clones only, not all of them. The sample has approximately 99,000 clones; approximately 90% are singletons. Relapse was seen in all patients after autologous stem cell transplantation, and brentuximab vedotin exposure was variable. Here the sequenced sample was peripheral blood mononuclear cells (PBMCs), taken before the second cycle of nivolumab. The receptor set was obtained from a human donor with classical Hodgkin lymphoma.

The rearrangement links TRBV28 to TRBJ2-1; 9 bases fit TRBD2. The CDR3 consists of 16 residues. Per the germline V gene, CDR1 is MDHEN and CDR2 is SYDVKM. V lost 1 base and J lost 6; bases outside the gene matches: 7. CDR3: CASSLLRGRAINEQFF. In DNA form, the CDR3 reads TGTGCCAGCAGTTTATTGCGCGGGAGGGCCATCAATGAGCAGTTCTTC. Full variable domain (missing parts from reference TRBV28 and TRBJ2-1): DVKVTQSSRYLVKRTGEKVFLECVQDMDHENMFWYRQDPGLGLRLIYFSYDVKMKEKGDIPEGYSVSREKKERFSLILESASTNQTSMYLCASSLLRGRAINEQFFGPGTRLTVL.

This chain connects TRBV6-6 to TRBJ2-7; 9 bases are a match to TRBD2. The ends lost 0 bases at V and 6 bases at J; junction bases unmatched: 6. Germline loops: CDR1 MNHNY, CDR2 SVGAGI (reference sequence). The CDR3 covers 15 residues. The CDR3 nucleotides are TGTGCCAGCAGTTACTCGAGCCTAGCGGGAAGCGAGCAGTACTTC. Protein: CASSYSSLAGSEQYF.

This chain connects TRBV5-6 to TRBJ1-2; 8 positions agree with TRBD1. Germline V lookup: CDR1 SGHDT, CDR2 YYEEEE. Germline trimming cut 4 bases from V and 6 bases from J; bases unmatched to any gene: 5. The CDR3 has 13 amino acids. The CDR3 is CASSPGGGNGYTF. The CDR3 DNA follows: TGTGCCAGCAGCCCAGGGGGCGGGAATGGCTACACCTTC.

The CDR3 DNA reads as TGTGCCAGCAGCTTGGGACTACAAGTTAGAACCTTTAATGAAAAACTGTTTTTT. Its protein is CASSLGLQVRTFNEKLFF. The genes are TRBV5-6 and TRBJ1-4; D not resolved. The germline V and J ends were trimmed by 0 bases and 4 bases, with 19 bases remaining between them. Germline V lookup: CDR1 SGHDT, CDR2 YYEEEE. The CDR3 is made up of 18 amino acids.

CDR3 DNA sequence: TGTGCCAGCAATAGAGGGACAGGGGGCCATGAAGAGACCCAGTACTTC. It yields the protein CASNRGTGGHEETQYF. This chain connects TRBV2 to TRBJ2-5, with 12 bases aligning to TRBD1. Trimming cost V 7 bases and J 3 bases; bases outside gene matches: 9. The CDR3 is 16 residues long. The germline V gene has CDR1 SNHLY and CDR2 FYNNEI. Complete variable domain (other parts from reference TRBV2 and TRBJ2-5): EPEVTQTPSHQVTQMGQEVILRCVPISNHLYFYWYRQILGQKVEFLVSFYNNEISEKSEIFDDQFSVERPDGSNFTLKIRSTKLEDSAMYFCASNRGTGGHEETQYFGPGTRLLVL.

The chain combines TRBV7-9 with TRBJ2-7, with a weak D call TRBD1 (5 bases). This CDR3 region has 13 residues. V shed 5 bases and J shed 4 bases, with 12 bases lying between them. Germline V gene sequence: CDR1 SEHNR, CDR2 FQNEAQ (reference sequence). CDR3 sequence: CASSRLGAYEQYF. The CDR3 region has the DNA TGTGCCAGCAGCCGATTAGGGGCTTACGAGCAGTACTTC.

This chain uses TRBV28 with TRBJ2-7; D remains unclear. CDR1 is MDHEN, CDR2 SYDVKM, per germline. CDR3 length: 12 residues. V dropped 5 bases and J dropped 3 bases, with 8 bases sitting between them. The CDR3 DNA is TGTGCCAGCAGTACTTCAATCTACGAGCAGTACTTC. It encodes CASSTSIYEQYF.

The chain recombines TRBV10-3 with TRBJ2-1; 7 positions agree with TRBD1. The junction had 5 bases not matched to a gene; V was cut back by 3 bases and J by 0 bases. Germline loops: CDR1 ENHRY, CDR2 SYGVKD. CDR3 length: 16 residues. CDR3 bases: TGTGCCATCAGTGACCTCGGGGACAGCTCCTACAATGAGCAGTTCTTC. Its protein product is CAISDLGDSSYNEQFF.

The chain joins TRBV2 to TRBJ2-5; D gene uncertain. The V gene lost 7 bases and the J gene lost 1 base, with 13 bases spanning the gap. The CDR3 contains 14 residues. Germline values: CDR1 SNHLY, CDR2 FYNNEI. CDR3 sequence reads: CASTFFGSQETQYF. CDR3 DNA: TGTGCCAGCACCTTTTTCGGATCCCAAGAGACCCAGTACTTC.

The chain recombines TRBV28 with TRBJ2-3; weak D call: TRBD1 (6 bases). The V gene lost 7 bases and the J gene lost 0 bases, with 14 bases spanning the gap. The CDR3 extends over 15 amino acids. Germline CDR1 MDHEN, CDR2 SYDVKM. The CDR3 is CASNHRDHSTDTQYF. The CDR3, as DNA: TGTGCCAGCAATCACAGGGATCATAGCACAGATACGCAGTATTTT.